This entry is about one T cell receptor beta chain. Its antigen is still unknown. Qualities for individual bases were not recorded, and no much larger clone is one base off. CDR1 and CDR2 (SGHRS, YFSETQ) derive from the germline V gene. The cysteine opens and the phenylalanine closes a CDR3 of 16 amino acids. The DNA shown is the 48-base CDR3, in frame from base 1. Trimming takes 2 bases off V and 6 bases off J; junction bases not matched to a gene: 7. Each collaborating institution followed its own protocols to collect whole blood in K2EDTA tubes. For TCRbeta analysis, collaborators shipped samples as frozen whole blood, isolated PBMCs, or DNA extracted from either of those sample types. This sample was taken from a study of blood T cell repertoires in COVID-19 (dated by TCRdb to 2018 to 2021). For context, the study as a whole: Samples covering the acute and convalescent phases of COVID-19 were provided by collaborators in the United States, Italy and Spain. Sample metadata almost always included a de-identified subject ID, COVID-19 status, age in years and sex. Samples came from the ongoing ImmuneRACE study (first 160 participants) plus 1,254 subjects from 6 global collaborators. Subjects who had been exposed to COVID-19, were actively infected with it, or had recovered from it provided the deeply sampled blood TCRbeta repertoires that made up the dataset. Where available, HLA class I and class II types were obtained from metadata supplied by the sample provider rather than from assay-based typing. The prospective study material was composed of cDNA or gDNA derived from T cells, B-cell-depleted T cells, or PBMCs. The repertoires were released in a freely available public database meant as a resource for research on the immune response to SARS-CoV-2.

Findings and caveats that apply to the study as a whole: The amount of clinical and demographic metadata varied by source and participant and was provided uncurated.

TCRbeta CDR3 regions were amplified from genomic DNA by means of the immunoSEQ Assay, a bias-controlled multiplex PCR. Concerning the study's data processing: Within the assay, amplification of reference gene primers was used to estimate how many nucleated cells each sample contained. Sequence reads were collapsed and filtered to measure the absolute abundance of every unique TCRbeta CDR3 rearrangement. For each sample, productive Simpson clonality was calculated as the square root of Simpson's diversity index over productive rearrangements. In TCRdb, the immuneACCESS table is reduced to in-frame sequences with V and J assigned. These tables do not hold every clone; where another copy was compared, an unresolved V gene accounts for under half, and the others remain unexplained. V, J and clone size were drawn from that table, and D and trimming were deduced from the DNA. Within this sample are roughly 38,000 clones, with just under 85% of them counted one time only. Around 4.9% of the sample is in the top ten clones.

Rearrangement joined TRBV5-1 to TRBJ2-1; 11 of the junction bases match TRBD2. The TCR originated in a man aged 50 or older with active COVID-19. The specimen sequenced was peripheral blood. The CDR3 protein: CASSFTGTSGINEQFF. The DNA sequence reads TGCGCCAGCAGCTTTACCGGGACTAGCGGCATCAATGAGCAGTTCTTC. Supplemented by the reference TRBV5-1 and TRBJ2-1 proteins around the CDR3, the complete variable domain is KAGVTQTPRYLIKTRGQQVTLSCSPISGHRSVSWYQQTPGQGLQFLFEYFSETQRNKGNFPGRFSGRQFSNSRSEMNVSTLELGDSALYLCASSFTGTSGINEQFFGPGTRLTVL.